This T cell receptor beta chain was sequenced during a study of cytomegalovirus exposure and HLA in healthy donors. Turning to the study itself: The roughly 120 million unique TCR beta sequences, from roughly 170 million T cells, were found by an earlier analysis. Early released data had 65 million to 100 million unique TCRs, all coming from HLA-typed donors.

Study-level findings and limits: In a later analysis, at a false discovery rate of 0.05, roughly 18,000 TCR beta sequences were associated with HLA alleles.

PCR used 60 Vbeta primers and 13 Jbeta primers. Sequencing was performed with immunoSEQ multiplex PCR; in TCRdb, only in-frame clones are kept and a portion is missing. This sample yields 130,000 or so clones, of which about 80% are seen a single time; around 1.5% belongs to the top ten. A remark on this clone: The antigen remains unidentified.

The sequenced material came from PBMCs. The sequence derives from a woman aged 18 to 35 in good health and CMV-seronegative.

The CDR3 DNA is TGTGCCAGCAGCTCAGAGCGGGGCTCATTACAAGAGACCCAGTACTTC. This gives the protein CASSSERGSLQETQYF. V gene TRBV28 combines with J gene TRBJ2-5; 7 nucleotides line up with TRBD2. The V gene end was trimmed by 6 bases and the J gene end by 2 bases; junction bases not matched to a gene: 12. Looked up from germline, CDR1 is MDHEN and CDR2 is SYDVKM. This CDR3 comprises 16 residues.